This T cell receptor (beta chain) was identified during a study of T cell responses to AZD1222 COVID-19 vaccine. Study conclusions and caveats: There were vaccine-associated CD4 TCRs across spike, dominant at 160-218 and 743-854. Females made up more of the donors, who were largely white British, and clonal diversity may have come out too low. Just a handful of people given AZD1222 tested seropositive at baseline.

This clone has a single count. Its antigen is as yet unknown. Clones were read by immunoSEQ multiplex PCR, and TCRdb kept only the in-frame ones, dropping some. The sample yields about 140,000 clones, around 93% seen once. The CDR3 extends over 13 amino acids. The ends were cut back, 2 bases at V and 8 bases at J, with 10 bases in the middle. The germline V gene encodes CDR1 MNHEY and CDR2 SVGAGI. Sample: peripheral blood, taken on day 0 of AZD1222 vaccination. V is TRBV6-5 and J is TRBJ2-1; no definite D call. The receptor was isolated from an adult in good health. This chain's CDR3 is CASSYLFRYEQFF. CDR3 DNA sequence: TGTGCCAGCAGTTACCTATTTAGGTATGAGCAGTTCTTC.